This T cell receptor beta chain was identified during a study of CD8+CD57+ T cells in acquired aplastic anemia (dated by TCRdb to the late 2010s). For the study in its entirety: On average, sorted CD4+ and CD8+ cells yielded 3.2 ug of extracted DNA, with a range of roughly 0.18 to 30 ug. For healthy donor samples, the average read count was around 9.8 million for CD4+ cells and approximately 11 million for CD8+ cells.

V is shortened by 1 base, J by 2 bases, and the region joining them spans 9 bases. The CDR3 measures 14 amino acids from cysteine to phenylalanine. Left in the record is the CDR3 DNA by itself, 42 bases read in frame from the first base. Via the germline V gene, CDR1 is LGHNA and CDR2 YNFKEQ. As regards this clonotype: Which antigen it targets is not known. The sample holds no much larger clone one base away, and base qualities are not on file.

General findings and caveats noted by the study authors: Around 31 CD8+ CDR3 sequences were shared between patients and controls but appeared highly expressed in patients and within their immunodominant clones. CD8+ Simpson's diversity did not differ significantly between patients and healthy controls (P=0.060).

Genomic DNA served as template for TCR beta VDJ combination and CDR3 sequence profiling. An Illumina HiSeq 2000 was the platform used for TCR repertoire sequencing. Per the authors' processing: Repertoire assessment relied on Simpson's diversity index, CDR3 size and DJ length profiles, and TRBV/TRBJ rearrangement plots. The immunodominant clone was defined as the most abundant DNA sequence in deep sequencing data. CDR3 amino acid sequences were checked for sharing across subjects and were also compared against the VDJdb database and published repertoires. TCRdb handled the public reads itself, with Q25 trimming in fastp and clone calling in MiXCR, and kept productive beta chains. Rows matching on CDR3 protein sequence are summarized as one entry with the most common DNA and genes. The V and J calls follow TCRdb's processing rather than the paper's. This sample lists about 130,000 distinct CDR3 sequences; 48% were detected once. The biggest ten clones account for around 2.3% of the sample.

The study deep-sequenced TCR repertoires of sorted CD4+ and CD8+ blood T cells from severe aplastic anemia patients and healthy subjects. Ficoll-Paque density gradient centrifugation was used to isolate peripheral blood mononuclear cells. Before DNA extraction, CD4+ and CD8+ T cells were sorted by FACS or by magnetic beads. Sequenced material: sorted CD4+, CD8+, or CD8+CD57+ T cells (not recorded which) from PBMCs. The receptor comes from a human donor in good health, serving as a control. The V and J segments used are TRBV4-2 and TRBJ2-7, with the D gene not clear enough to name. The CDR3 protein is CASSQGLDTYEQYF. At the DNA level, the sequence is TGTGCCAGCAGCCAAGGGCTGGATACCTACGAGCAGTACTTC.